A single sample gave rise to the 25 T cell receptor beta chains below, sequenced in a study of cytomegalovirus exposure and HLA in healthy donors. Primers included in the PCR were 60 Vbeta and 13 Jbeta primers. The protocol was immunoSEQ multiplex PCR, while the TCRdb copy is restricted to in-frame clones and leaves out a portion. The top ten hold roughly 6.1% of the sample, which has roughly 100,000 clones, under 85% seen once. The sample was PBMCs. These TCRs come from a young man in good health and CMV-seronegative.

The V call is TRBV7-9, the J call TRBJ2-7, with D possibly TRBD2 on 6 matching bases. V was trimmed by 1 base and J by 8 bases, leaving 12 bases between them. This CDR3 comprises 13 residues. Germline V gene data show CDR1 as SEHNR and CDR2 as FQNEAQ (reference sequence). CDR3 in DNA: TGTGCCAGCAGCTTAGGGGGGGTATCTCAGCAGTACTTC. Its translation: CASSLGGVSQQYF.

The V call is TRBV6-5, the J call TRBJ2-1, with 8 bases identical to TRBD2. The V gene end was trimmed by 6 bases and the J gene end by 10 bases; junction bases not matched to a gene: 11. The length of the CDR3 is 14 residues. In germline, CDR1 is MNHEY, CDR2 SVGAGI. CDR3 in amino acids: CASRFNGRALEQFF. CDR3 DNA sequence: TGTGCCAGCAGGTTTAACGGGAGGGCATTGGAGCAGTTCTTC.

The chain's CDR3 is CASSLGGLAGGTSLSYEQYF. CDR3 DNA: TGTGCCAGCAGCTTAGGGGGACTAGCGGGAGGGACATCCCTGTCCTACGAGCAGTACTTC. This chain uses TRBV7-8 with TRBJ2-7; 16 bases are shared with TRBD2. There are 20 residues in the CDR3. V trimming: 1 base; J trimming: 1 base; junction bases outside the gene matches: 10. Germline V gene lookup returns CDR1 SGHVS and CDR2 FQNEAQ.

This clone turned up a few times. The chain joins TRBV7-9 to TRBJ1-2; D perhaps matches TRBD1 (6 bases). This CDR3 has 15 amino acids. From germline, CDR1 is SEHNR and CDR2 FQNEAQ (reference sequence). V shed 4 bases and J shed 0 bases, with 12 bases lying between them. The CDR3 nucleotides are TGTGCCAGCAGCTACCGGGACATCACTAACTATGGCTACACCTTC. Translation gives CASSYRDITNYGYTF.

The chain recombines TRBV6-5 with TRBJ1-1, with unresolved D. Germline-derived CDR1 and CDR2 are MNHEY and SVGAGI. The CDR3 covers 13 residues. Trimming took 9 bases from V and 1 from J, leaving 12 bases between them. The CDR3 loop reads CAREYGRNTEAFF. The CDR3, as DNA: TGTGCCAGGGAATATGGGCGGAACACTGAAGCTTTCTTT.

This sequence joins TRBV10-1 and TRBJ2-7; 8 nucleotides agree with TRBD1. Trimming at V came to 1 base and at J to 2 bases, leaving 4 bases not matched to a gene. The CDR3 runs 15 residues. CDR1 is WNHNN and CDR2 is SYGVQD in the germline V gene (reference sequence). The CDR3 loop is CASSEWVTGAYEQYF. The CDR3 nucleotides are TGCGCCAGCAGTGAGTGGGTGACAGGGGCCTACGAGCAGTACTTC.

This clone occurred a few times. CDR3 amino acids: CASLRGGLNTEAFF. The CDR3 DNA follows: TGTGCCTCCCTAAGGGGGGGCCTGAACACTGAAGCTTTCTTT. J is TRBJ1-1 and V is TRBV30, with TRBD1 as a possible D gene (6 bases). The CDR3 spans 14 residues. V was trimmed by 7 bases and J by 0 bases, leaving 15 bases between them. Germline lookup yields CDR1 GTSNPN and CDR2 SVGIG (reference sequence).

This clone was seen only a few times. The chain recombines TRBV4-1 with TRBJ2-7, with D possibly matching TRBD2 (6 bases). The V end lost 1 base, the J end lost 7 bases, and 20 bases lay between the germline ends. The CDR3 extends over 16 amino acids. Per germline, CDR1 MGHRA and CDR2 YSYEKL. The CDR3 DNA sequence: TGCGCCAGCAGCCAAGGACCGGGACTGGGGGATGTTGAGCAGTACTTC. It encodes CASSQGPGLGDVEQYF.

The chain employs TRBV30 and TRBJ2-3; 10 nucleotides line up with TRBD2. The CDR3 loop spans 15 amino acids. The V gene end was trimmed by 2 bases and the J gene end by 1 base; junction bases not matched to a gene: 3. In germline, CDR1 is GTSNPN, CDR2 SVGIG (reference sequence). The CDR3 DNA sequence: TGTGCCTGGAGTCCAGGGACTAGCGGCACAGATACGCAGTATTTT. Protein: CAWSPGTSGTDTQYF.

V is TRBV7-3 and J is TRBJ1-1, with D possibly matching TRBD1 (5 bases). Germline V gene data show CDR1 as SGHTA and CDR2 as FQGTGA. This CDR3 is built from 16 residues. Deletions cut 2 bases from V and 4 bases from J, with 17 bases between. The CDR3 DNA is TGTGCCAGCAGCTTATCGCGTACAGGTAGGGGCACTGAAGCTTTCTTT. It yields the protein CASSLSRTGRGTEAFF.

The chain uses TRBV7-8 and TRBJ2-5; 7 nucleotides line up with TRBD2. Unmatched junction bases numbered 7, after V lost 4 bases and J lost 2 bases. The CDR3 consists of 15 residues. Germline V CDR1 and CDR2: SGHVS, FQNEAQ. The CDR3 reads CASSSGAAGQETQYF. The DNA for the CDR3 is TGTGCCAGCAGCTCTGGGGCAGCGGGGCAAGAGACCCAGTACTTC. The full variable domain, completed using reference TRBV7-8 and TRBJ2-5, is GAGVSQSPRYKVAKRGQDVALRCDPISGHVSLFWYQQALGQGPEFLTYFQNEAQLDKSGLPSDRFFAERPEGSVSTLKIQRTQQEDSAVYLCASSSGAAGQETQYFGPGTRLLVL.

The chain links TRBV15 to TRBJ2-5; D not resolved. The CDR3 loop spans 17 amino acids. V was pared by 0 bases and J by 1 base, with 15 bases between. Germline V gene lookup returns CDR1 LNHNV and CDR2 YYDKDF (reference sequence). This CDR3 is CATSREMSLVTQETQYF. The CDR3 coding sequence is TGTGCCACCAGCAGAGAAATGAGCCTAGTGACCCAAGAGACCCAGTACTTC.

The chain employs TRBV7-6 and TRBJ2-1, with TRBD2 as a possible D gene (6 bases). The CDR3 is 13 amino acids. V was shortened by 5 bases and J by 10 bases, with 15 bases between the two germline ends. Germline V gene data show CDR1 as SGHVS and CDR2 as FNYEAQ. The CDR3 DNA reads as TGTGCCAGCAGCGGCCCGGGACTTCGGGAGCAGTTCTTC. The encoded protein is CASSGPGLREQFF. Full variable domain (missing parts from reference TRBV7-6 and TRBJ2-1): GAGVSQSPRYKVTKRGQDVALRCDPISGHVSLYWYRQALGQGPEFLTYFNYEAQQDKSGLPNDRFSAERPEGSISTLTIQRTEQRDSAMYRCASSGPGLREQFFGPGTRLTVL.

The J gene is TRBJ2-5, the V gene TRBV13, with TRBD2 matching 9 bases. The DNA matches TRBJ2-7 better at its end, which makes the J call doubtful. The germline CDR1 and CDR2 sequences are PRHDT and FYEKMQ (reference sequence). The CDR3 sequence is 17 residues long. This CDR3 reads CASSLGVEAGGPHEQYF. CDR3 DNA: TGTGCCAGCAGCTTAGGCGTTGAGGCGGGAGGGCCCCACGAGCAGTACTTC.

V is TRBV6-1 and J is TRBJ1-5; D is undetermined. The V and J ends lost 5 bases and 4 bases respectively, with 3 bases between them. CDR1 and CDR2 (germline): MNHNS, SASEGT. The length of the CDR3 is 11 residues. CDR3 coding DNA: TGTGCCAGCAGTCTAAATCAGCCCCAGCATTTT. Translation: CASSLNQPQHF.

This clone was detected a few times. V and J are TRBV28 and TRBJ1-5; D gene ambiguous. V lost 7 bases to trimming and J lost 4 bases, with 14 bases between them. The CDR3 totals 14 residues. Germline lookup yields CDR1 MDHEN and CDR2 SYDVKM. CDR3 in DNA: TGTGCCAGCATGATTGGAGCGGGAAATCAGCCCCAGCATTTT. Translating it yields CASMIGAGNQPQHF.

The chain couples TRBV5-4 to TRBJ2-7; the D gene is possibly TRBD1 (6 bases). V was trimmed by 5 bases and J by 0 bases, leaving 15 bases between them. This CDR3 has 15 amino acids. Germline CDR1 reads SGHNT; CDR2 reads YYREEE (reference sequence). CDR3 in amino acids: CASSRKTGASYEQYF. The CDR3, as DNA: TGTGCCAGCAGTCGAAAGACAGGCGCCTCCTACGAGCAGTACTTC.

The genes are TRBV4-3 and TRBJ2-1; 10 bases align to TRBD2. The CDR3 loop spans 15 amino acids. J was trimmed by 8 bases and V by 1 base; bases with no gene match: 5. Germline V gives CDR1 LGHNA, CDR2 YSLEER. The CDR3 DNA reads TGCGCCAGCAGCCAAGCTAGCGGGAGAGGGGATGAGCAGTTCTTC. This codes for CASSQASGRGDEQFF.

The CDR3 DNA is TGTGCCAGCAGTGTTTACAGGGGAGCCGGGGAGCTGTTTTTT. Translated, it gives CASSVYRGAGELFF. V gene TRBV6-4 combines with J gene TRBJ2-2; 7 nucleotides agree with TRBD1. The CDR3 contains 14 residues. Germline trimming cut 4 bases from V and 6 bases from J; bases unmatched to any gene: 5. CDR1 MRHNA and CDR2 SNTAGT come from the germline V gene.

In its sample, this clone was seen a few times. The J gene is TRBJ1-4, the V gene TRBV5-1; D may be TRBD1 (5 bases). The CDR3 is 15 residues long. Germline V gene sequence: CDR1 SGHRS, CDR2 YFSETQ. Deletions cut 4 bases from V and 0 bases from J, with 10 bases between. CDR3 coding DNA: TGCGCCAGCAGCACAGACAGCGCAACTAATGAAAAACTGTTTTTT. Encoded protein: CASSTDSATNEKLFF.

V is TRBV10-3 and J is TRBJ1-6; D may be TRBD1 (5 bases). Trimming removed 6 bases at V and 10 bases at J, with 10 bases between. The length of the CDR3 is 12 residues. Germline-derived CDR1 and CDR2 are ENHRY and SYGVKD. DNA of the CDR3: TGTGCCATCAGGCAGGGTTTATCACCCCTCCACTTT. Residues: CAIRQGLSPLHF.

The chain couples TRBV29-1 to TRBJ2-2; D gene uncertain. Looked up from germline, CDR1 is SQVTM and CDR2 is ANQGSEA. The CDR3 has 14 residues. Trimming removed 3 bases at V and 1 base at J, with 9 bases between. CDR3 protein: CSVERNRNTGELFF. CDR3 coding DNA: TGCAGCGTTGAGAGAAATCGGAACACCGGGGAGCTGTTTTTT.

The gene calls are TRBV5-1 and TRBJ2-3, with D maybe TRBD2 (5 bases). V was pared by 1 base and J by 0 bases, with 9 bases between. This CDR3 contains 15 residues. Germline V gene lookup returns CDR1 SGHRS and CDR2 YFSETQ. CDR3 protein: CASSLTGTSTDTQYF. In DNA, the CDR3 is TGCGCCAGCAGCTTGACGGGAACTAGCACAGATACGCAGTATTTT.

J is TRBJ1-5 and V is TRBV4-1; maybe TRBD1 (5 bases). In germline, CDR1 is MGHRA, CDR2 YSYEKL. The CDR3 contains 15 residues. Trimming removed 4 bases from V and 3 bases from J, with 13 bases in between. CDR3 residues: CASSRLGGTNQPQHF. Here the CDR3 DNA reads TGCGCCAGCAGCCGCCTCGGGGGGACCAATCAGCCCCAGCATTTT.

The rearrangement uses TRBV4-1 and TRBJ1-2; the match to TRBD1 covers 7 bases. V lost 6 bases to trimming and J lost 4 bases; unmatched junction nucleotides: 5. The CDR3 is made up of 13 amino acids. Germline CDR1 MGHRA, CDR2 YSYEKL. CDR3 region: CASRQTGTYGYTF. In DNA form, the CDR3 reads TGCGCCAGCAGACAGACAGGGACCTATGGCTACACCTTC.